One and the same sample provided the 30 T cell receptor beta chains below, sequenced in a study of response to subunit inactivated influenza vaccine. MiXCR, applied by TCRdb to the RT-PCR reads, yields one record per CDR3 protein. The sample carries 250,000 to 350,000 distinct CDR3 sequences, about 20% recorded once. Sequencing used PBMCs from blood, obtained less than 22 months after vaccination. All receptors come from a man aged 50 to 69 who received an inactivated influenza vaccine.

This clonotype was counted between two and nine times. This chain links TRBV20-1 with TRBJ2-3; TRBD2 matches 10 bases. V lost 6 bases to trimming and J lost 6 bases; unmatched junction nucleotides: 9. The CDR3 spans 14 residues. Germline assignment: CDR1 DFQATT and CDR2 SNEGSKA (reference sequence). This CDR3 reads CSAKRGGFRDTQYF. CDR3 DNA sequence: TGCAGTGCAAAGCGGGGGGGGTTTAGGGATACGCAGTATTTT.

V gene TRBV12-3 or TRBV12-4 combines with J gene TRBJ2-2; a possible D gene is TRBD1 (5 bases). V was pared by 5 bases and J by 1 base, with 11 bases between. The CDR3 has 15 residues. The CDR3, as DNA: TGTGCCAGCAGTGACCGACAGTTGAACACCGGGGAGCTGTTTTTT. It encodes CASSDRQLNTGELFF.

This clonotype was counted once. CDR3 DNA sequence: TGTGCCAGCAGCTTAACGCGTCCAGACACCGGGGAGCTGTTTTTT. Translation: CASSLTRPDTGELFF. The chain is built from TRBV7-2 and TRBJ2-2, with unresolved D. In germline, CDR1 is SGHTA, CDR2 FQGNSA. This CDR3 is 15 amino acids long. V dropped 2 bases and J dropped 3 bases, with 10 bases sitting between them.

This clonotype has a handful of counts. The chain uses TRBV30 and TRBJ1-2, with a tentative D call TRBD1 (6 bases). The CDR3 length is 12 residues. Trimming left V 4 bases short and J 6 bases short, with 12 bases between. Germline CDR1 GTSNPN, CDR2 SVGIG (reference sequence). The CDR3 bases are TGTGCCTGGAAACAGGGAGTCGATGGCTACACCTTC. This translates into CAWKQGVDGYTF.

In its sample, this clonotype was seen a few times. The chain links TRBV29-1 to TRBJ1-1; D is uncertain. The CDR3 spans 13 residues. Germline values: CDR1 SQVTM, CDR2 ANQGSEA. The V end was cut by 4 bases, the J end by 2 bases, with 11 bases between. The chain's CDR3 is CSVAKVLNTEAFF. CDR3 DNA sequence: TGCAGCGTTGCAAAGGTTCTAAACACTGAAGCTTTCTTT.

This clonotype has only a few counts. This rearrangement joins TRBV4-2 to TRBJ1-6; perhaps TRBD1 as D (6 bases). The length of the CDR3 is 16 residues. Trimming took 0 bases from V and 9 from J, leaving 15 bases between them. Germline values: CDR1 LGHNA, CDR2 YNFKEQ. The CDR3 reads CASSQEGTGLSSPLHF. The DNA of the CDR3 is TGTGCCAGCAGCCAAGAAGGTACAGGGTTAAGTTCACCCCTCCACTTT.

This sequence joins TRBV3-1 and TRBJ1-3; possibly TRBD1 for D (5 bases). CDR1 is LGHDT and CDR2 is YNNKEL in the germline V gene (reference sequence). V lost 1 base and J lost 0, with 10 bases in between. The length of the CDR3 is 16 residues. DNA of the CDR3: TGTGCCAGCAGCCAAGTGGGACCACGCTCTGGAAACACCATATATTTT. It translates to CASSQVGPRSGNTIYF.

This clonotype turned up a few times. The chain uses TRBV6-2 or TRBV6-3 and TRBJ2-7, with 7 bases aligning to TRBD1. The CDR3 covers 18 residues. Germline-derived CDR1 and CDR2 are MNHEY and SVGEGT. The junction had 13 bases not matched to a gene; V was cut back by 2 bases and J by 0 bases. CDR3 residues: CASSYGTLRGRSSYEQYF. CDR3 DNA: TGTGCCAGCAGTTACGGGACGTTGAGGGGGCGTAGCTCCTACGAGCAGTACTTC.

V and J are TRBV4-3 and TRBJ1-5, with TRBD1 as a possible D gene (5 bases). Germline CDR1 is LGHNA and CDR2 is YSLEER. V was pared by 0 bases and J by 4 bases, with 13 bases between. The CDR3 covers 16 residues. This CDR3 is CASSQDLGGPNQPQHF. The CDR3 DNA reads as TGCGCCAGCAGCCAAGATCTTGGGGGACCGAATCAGCCCCAGCATTTT.

The chain employs TRBV6-5 and TRBJ2-7, with D hard to call. Germline CDR1 MNHEY, CDR2 SVGAGI. The CDR3 spans 16 residues. Trimming took off 3 bases at V and 0 bases at J, with 15 bases between the two ends. CDR3: CASSYSGRMSSYEQYF. The CDR3 nucleotides read TGTGCCAGCAGTTATTCCGGCCGGATGAGCTCCTACGAGCAGTACTTC.

In its sample, this clonotype was seen many times. CDR3 sequence reads: CSARLNTEAFF. The CDR3 nucleotides read TGCAGTGCTAGGCTGAACACTGAAGCTTTCTTT. The chain combines TRBV20-1 with TRBJ1-1; unclear D gene. V lost 3 bases, J lost 0 bases, and 2 bases lay in between. The germline gives CDR1 DFQATT, CDR2 SNEGSKA (reference sequence). This CDR3 spans 11 amino acids.

This clonotype occurred a few times. The chain carries TRBV5-4 and TRBJ2-4, with D perhaps TRBD2 (6 bases). Trimming pared 5 bases from V and 3 bases from J, leaving 15 bases between. Looked up from germline, CDR1 is SGHNT and CDR2 is YYREEE (reference sequence). This CDR3 has 15 residues. DNA of the CDR3: TGTGCCAGCAGTCCCGGAGGGCCGGGCAAAAACATTCAGTACTTC. Translation: CASSPGGPGKNIQYF. Based on the CDR3 plus reference TRBV5-4 and TRBJ2-4, the full variable domain is ETGVTQSPTHLIKTRGQQVTLRCSSQSGHNTVSWYQQALGQGPQFIFQYYREEENGRGNFPPRFSGLQFPNYSSELNVNALELDDSALYLCASSPGGPGKNIQYFGAGTRLSVL.

This clonotype was detected only a few times. The V gene is TRBV10-2, the J gene TRBJ2-5; weak D call: TRBD2 (5 bases). Trimming removed 1 base at V and 5 bases at J, with 8 bases between. CDR3 length: 13 residues. Per germline, CDR1 WSHSY and CDR2 SAAADI. In DNA form, the CDR3 reads TGCGCCAGCAGTGAGTGGTTAGCGGAGACCCAGTACTTC. This sequence encodes CASSEWLAETQYF.

This clonotype has more than one count but fewer than ten. The chain couples TRBV12-3 or TRBV12-4 to TRBJ1-1; 8 nucleotides align to TRBD1. The CDR3 has 16 residues. Trimming took 6 bases from V and 4 from J; bases not matched to a gene: 13. Written as DNA, the CDR3 is TGTGCCAGCAGCCGGAGACAGGGGCCATCGGGCACTGAAGCTTTCTTT. It is translated as CASSRRQGPSGTEAFF.

This clonotype has a handful of counts. The chain employs TRBV4-3 and TRBJ1-2, with no clear D. Germline CDR1 is LGHNA and CDR2 is YSLEER. V lost 0 bases and J lost 5, with 7 bases in between. The CDR3 contains 13 residues. CDR3 nucleotides: TGCGCCAGCAGCCAAGATCTTGTTTATGGCTACACCTTC. Protein: CASSQDLVYGYTF.

This clonotype has a handful of counts. The gene calls are TRBV6-5 and TRBJ2-6; no clear D. With 0 bases removed from V and 4 bases from J, the gap between germline ends came to 7 bases. The CDR3 totals 15 residues. Germline V gives CDR1 MNHEY, CDR2 SVGAGI. The CDR3 protein is CASSYSKLGANVLTF. DNA for the CDR3: TGTGCCAGCAGTTACTCGAAGTTAGGGGCCAACGTCCTGACTTTC.

Worth noting for this clonotype: With a much larger clone just one base away, this may be a read error. The chain combines TRBV7-2 with TRBJ1-1; 7 bases fit TRBD1. The CDR3 spans 12 residues. Germline V lookup: CDR1 SGHTA, CDR2 FQGNSA. The DNA of the CDR3 is TGTGCCGGCAGCTTATCAGGGGGGGAAGCTTTCTTT. Its translation: CAGSLSGGEAFF. Using reference TRBV7-2 and TRBJ1-1 for the parts outside the CDR3, the full variable domain is GAGVSQSPSNKVTEKGKDVELRCDPISGHTALYWYRQSLGQGLEFLIYFQGNSAPDKSGLPSDRFSAERTGGSVSTLTIQRTQQEDSAVYLCAGSLSGGEAFFGQGTRLTVV.

The rearrangement links TRBV6-4 to TRBJ2-1; D might be TRBD2 (6 bases). The length of the CDR3 is 16 residues. Germline V gene data show CDR1 as MRHNA and CDR2 as SNTAGT. V shed 8 bases and J shed 4 bases, with 21 bases lying between them. CDR3 protein: CASSLLTSSPYNEQFF. CDR3 DNA sequence: TGTGCCAGCTCCCTCCTTACTAGCTCCCCTTACAATGAGCAGTTCTTC.

In its sample, this clonotype was seen a few times. The chain combines TRBV5-5 with TRBJ2-6, with D perhaps TRBD1 (6 bases). The germline V and J ends were trimmed by 0 bases and 4 bases, with 11 bases remaining between them. CDR1 and CDR2 from the germline V gene are SGHKS and YYEKEE (reference sequence). The CDR3 loop spans 16 amino acids. The chain's CDR3 is CASSLVGTPGANVLTF. CDR3 in DNA: TGTGCCAGCAGCTTGGTGGGGACACCCGGGGCCAACGTCCTGACTTTC.

This clonotype has more than one count but fewer than ten. The V and J genes are TRBV4-3 and TRBJ2-3; TRBD2 is a possible D gene (6 bases). Germline V gene sequence: CDR1 LGHNA, CDR2 YSLEER. Trimming shortened V by 4 bases and J by 4 bases, and 9 bases separated the two germline ends. The CDR3 spans 13 residues. This CDR3 reads CASSLRDSDTQYF. DNA for the CDR3: TGCGCCAGCAGCCTGCGGGACTCAGATACGCAGTATTTT.

There are a few counts of this clonotype. The gene calls are TRBV6-1 and TRBJ2-3; D unclear. The germline CDR1 and CDR2 sequences are MNHNS and SASEGT. CDR3 length: 15 residues. V dropped 6 bases and J dropped 1 base, with 14 bases sitting between them. The DNA for the CDR3 is TGTGCCAGCAGCTGGGAACCCCCAGGCACAGATACGCAGTATTTT. This gives the protein CASSWEPPGTDTQYF.

The chain couples TRBV7-2 to TRBJ2-2; no definite D call. The CDR3 contains 15 residues. In germline, CDR1 is SGHTA, CDR2 FQGNSA. Trimming took off 0 bases at V and 2 bases at J, with 7 bases between the two ends. The CDR3 bases are TGTGCCAGCAGCTTAGCGACAATCAACACCGGGGAGCTGTTTTTT. Translated, it gives CASSLATINTGELFF.

This sequence joins TRBV3-1 and TRBJ1-2, with D perhaps TRBD1 (6 bases). Germline loops: CDR1 LGHDT, CDR2 YNNKEL (reference sequence). Trimming left V 0 bases short and J 13 bases short, with 15 bases between. This CDR3 region has 13 residues. The CDR3 DNA sequence: TGTGCCAGCAGCCAAGAAGGCAGGGGAAGTGGCACCTTC. The encoded protein is CASSQEGRGSGTF.

This clonotype was detected once. The chain joins TRBV24-1 to TRBJ2-2, with 10 positions matching TRBD1. Germline values: CDR1 KGHDR, CDR2 SFDVKD. The CDR3 has 18 amino acids. V lost 0 bases and J lost 3; bases outside the gene matches: 6. This CDR3 is CATSDLLGTGVDTGELFF. In DNA form, the CDR3 reads TGTGCCACCAGTGATTTGCTCGGGACAGGGGTTGACACCGGGGAGCTGTTTTTT.

This chain uses TRBV18 with TRBJ2-7, with a tentative D call TRBD2 (6 bases). V lost 4 bases and J lost 5, with 24 bases in between. This CDR3 is built from 17 residues. Germline CDR1 KGHSH, CDR2 LQKENI. The DNA of the CDR3 is TGTGCCAGCTCACTTGACGACGGACTAAGATCTTCCGACGAGCAGTACTTC. It encodes CASSLDDGLRSSDEQYF.

V usage is TRBV5-1 and J usage is TRBJ2-7; perhaps TRBD1 as D (7 bases). This CDR3 spans 13 amino acids. V gave up 5 bases and J gave up 3 bases, with 12 bases separating them. Germline V gene data show CDR1 as SGHRS and CDR2 as YFSETQ. The CDR3 region has the DNA TGCGCCAGCAGGCGGGACAGCTACTACGAGCAGTACTTC. Protein sequence: CASRRDSYYEQYF.

This clonotype came up many times. The rearrangement uses TRBV10-3 and TRBJ2-5, with D perhaps matching TRBD1 (5 bases). CDR3 size: 14 residues. Germline V gene lookup returns CDR1 ENHRY and CDR2 SYGVKD. V lost 3 bases and J 4 bases, leaving 12 bases between the germline ends. CDR3 sequence reads: CAISDGSRGETQYF. DNA for the CDR3: TGTGCCATCAGTGATGGTAGTAGGGGAGAGACCCAGTACTTC.

The CDR3 sequence: CASSLARTSSYNEQFF. The CDR3 DNA follows: TGCGCCAGCAGCTTGGCCCGGACAAGCTCCTACAATGAGCAGTTCTTC. The V and J genes are TRBV5-1 and TRBJ2-1; tentative D call: TRBD1 (5 bases). Germline V gene sequence: CDR1 SGHRS, CDR2 YFSETQ. V shed 0 bases and J shed 0 bases, with 10 bases lying between them. This CDR3 region has 16 residues.

This clonotype has more than one count but fewer than ten. The CDR3 region is CASSLDRVRNQPQHF. The CDR3 coding sequence is TGTGCCAGCAGCTTGGACAGGGTTCGAAATCAGCCCCAGCATTTT. The V call is TRBV5-5, the J call TRBJ1-5; TRBD1 is a possible D gene (6 bases). The CDR3 has 15 amino acids. The V end lost 0 bases, the J end lost 4 bases, and 11 bases lay between the germline ends. CDR1 and CDR2 (germline): SGHKS, YYEKEE (reference sequence).

The V gene is TRBV30, the J gene TRBJ1-6; D gene ambiguous. The V gene lost 4 bases and the J gene lost 5 bases, with 6 bases spanning the gap. CDR1 GTSNPN and CDR2 SVGIG come from the germline V gene (reference sequence). There are 12 residues in the CDR3. Here the CDR3 DNA reads TGTGCCTGGAAGCTGAATAATTCACCCCTCCACTTT. Its protein product is CAWKLNNSPLHF.